The T cell receptor (beta chain) described here comes from a study of beta chain features in type 1 diabetes (dated by TCRdb to the late 2010s). About the investigation overall: Mean age, gender distribution, total cell number and subset yield did not differ between patients and healthy donors. Across all samples, some 100,000,000 sorted cells were examined, and cell number per subset correlated strongly with RNA yield. The study compared TCRB repertoires of sorted circulating CD4+ T cell subsets between recently diagnosed type 1 diabetes patients and matched healthy donors. Regulatory and stem cell-like memory subsets were obtained from only 8 patients and roughly eight healthy donors, while naive and central memory subsets were obtained from all 28 donors.

A single peripheral blood draw of approximately 0.11 L on average was collected from each donor into heparinised tubes. Using a panel that included CD45RO, CCR7, CD25, CD127, CD95 and CD27, naive, central memory, regulatory and stem cell-like memory CD4+ T cells were sorted on a BD FACSAria II. Purity was above 95% for every sorted population. PBMCs were isolated immediately by Lymphoprep density gradient centrifugation and stained directly without culture. Samples were stained and sorted in pairs, with one healthy donor and one patient per experiment, so that batch effects were minimized. This clone was found a few times. Which antigen it targets is not known. Base qualities are not provided; no much larger clone lies one nucleotide away. The CDR3 holds 15 amino acids from the cysteine to the phenylalanine. The CDR3 DNA has 45 bases and is translated from base 1. CDR1 and CDR2 were assigned from the germline V gene (reference sequence) as MNHNY and SVGAGI. Relative to germline, V is 2 bases shorter and J is 3 bases shorter, with 11 bases between their ends.

The High Capacity cDNA Reverse Transcription Kit was used to reverse transcribe all of the isolated RNA, meaning that expressed TCRB transcripts were what got sequenced. Naive, central memory and regulatory T cell samples underwent deep immunoSEQ sequencing, averaging around 4 million total reads per sample. After sorted cells were lysed in RLT buffer, RNA was extracted with DNase-treated RNeasy Micro or Mini kits, with the choice depending on cell number. To prevent cross-contamination, each cell subset was processed individually, whereas patient and healthy donor samples were processed jointly. TCRB sequences were amplified from cDNA with the immunoSEQ multiplex PCR, producing 87-bp fragments spanning the CDR3 region. Sequencing of the amplicons was done on the Illumina HiSeq platform. For the original study's pipeline: Synthetic template baselines were used to correct PCR bias computationally, reads within Hamming distance 2 were collapsed, and singletons that could not be merged were discarded. Reads were aligned to IMGT to assign V, D and J genes, CDR3 length, and insertions or deletions at six rearrangement sites. Within each subset, clonotype counts were normalized to sorted cell number, and only after that were true diversity and Gini coefficients computed with the tcR R package. The overlap coefficient, calculated on TCRB nucleotide sequences, was used to measure repertoire sharing. Out-of-frame TCRB sequences from naive cells were analyzed as a proxy for the pre-selection repertoire. TCRdb stores this immuneACCESS table with in-frame sequences only. Part of the clones is absent; in the studies checked, under half of the shortfall reflects unresolved V genes, and no reason is known for the rest. The D gene and trimming were derived from the DNA, and the V and J assignments and clone size from that table. The sample contains around 500,000 clones, 10% to 12% of them found a single time. The top ten clonotypes cover more than 0.045% of the sample.

Overall results and qualifications from the work: PCR may preferentially amplify shorter templates, but because patient and control samples were amplified and corrected together, any resulting skew would affect both groups equally. HLA sub-analyses involved small numbers of individuals, so any influence of HLA type on TCRB rearrangement remained unresolved. Naive, central memory and regulatory TCRB repertoires appeared more similar among patients than among healthy donors. In all four CD4+ subsets, TCRB CDR3 length was moderately but significantly shorter in type 1 diabetes patients. Fewer insertions and more nucleotide deletions at VDJ recombination sites were observed in patients with type 1 diabetes, implying thymic rearrangement abnormalities. Because cDNA was sequenced instead of genomic DNA, highly expressing activated cells could be over-represented, though the groups showed no difference in activation or CD3 levels.

Input material: naive CD4+ T cells from blood. Taken with the paper, the label for cell subset or site translates to: true naive CD4+ T cells. The TCR comes from a woman aged 18-29 years in good health. This chain joins TRBV6-6 to TRBJ1-5, with the identity of the D gene unclear. Read as DNA, the sequence is TGTGCCAGCAGTTACGGCACAGCCTACAATCAGCCCCAGCATTTT. This encodes CASSYGTAYNQPQHF.